A single sample gave rise to the 20 T cell receptor beta chains below, sequenced in a study of spatial heterogeneity in lung cancer. TCRdb re-called the 5' RACE reads with MiXCR, one entry per CDR3 protein. The sample has about 23,000 distinct CDR3 sequences; 4% to 5% are singletons. As for time point: sample taken at primary tumor resection. The specimen was PBMCs, collected at surgery. The receptors originated from a male donor with early-stage non-small cell lung cancer.

This clonotype was seen ten or more times. This chain uses TRBV12-2 with TRBJ1-4; the D segment call TRBD1 is taken from the table without a DNA check. TRBV12-2 is shown as a pseudogene. The CDR3 is 15 residues long. The CDR3 loop reads CASRLGGAEDEKLFF. The CDR3 coding sequence is TGTGCAAGTCGCTTAGGCGGGGCTGAGGATGAAAAACTGTTTTTT.

This clonotype was seen at least ten times. The V call is TRBV5-1, the J call TRBJ1-5; 8 nucleotides agree with TRBD1. V lost 3 bases to trimming and J lost 9 bases; unmatched junction nucleotides: 5. CDR1 and CDR2 (germline): SGHRS, YFSETQ. There are 13 residues in the CDR3. This CDR3 is CASSSGQGGPQHF. In DNA, the CDR3 is TGCGCCAGCAGCTCCGGACAGGGAGGGCCCCAGCATTTT.

This clonotype was recorded many times. The chain links TRBV4-2 to TRBJ2-7; 16 bases are shared with TRBD2. The CDR3 consists of 22 residues. Germline V lookup: CDR1 LGHNA, CDR2 YNFKEQ. Unmatched junction bases numbered 16, after V lost 2 bases and J lost 0 bases. DNA of the CDR3: TGTGCCAGCAGCCAAAGGACCCCGGGACTAGCGGGAGGGATAACCCACTCCTACGAGCAGTACTTC. Translation gives CASSQRTPGLAGGITHSYEQYF.

This clonotype was seen repeatedly, ten times or more. V is TRBV5-1 and J is TRBJ1-5; no firm D call. The germline gives CDR1 SGHRS, CDR2 YFSETQ. CDR3 length: 16 residues. V lost 1 base and J 2 bases, leaving 13 bases between the germline ends. In DNA form, the CDR3 reads TGCGCCAGCAGCTTGAACGGGGAACGGGGCAATCAGCCCCAGCATTTT. Translated: CASSLNGERGNQPQHF.

This clonotype was detected many times. This sequence joins TRBV12-3 or TRBV12-4 and TRBJ2-7; weak D call: TRBD1 (6 bases). V gave up 2 bases and J gave up 6 bases, with 14 bases separating them. CDR3 length: 14 amino acids. In nucleotides, the CDR3 is TGTGCCAGCAGTTTAATAGGGGGTGGCTTCGAGCAGTACTTC. This sequence encodes CASSLIGGGFEQYF.

Within the sample, this clonotype is medium-sized. The J gene is TRBJ2-7, the V gene TRBV11-2; 9 bases agree with TRBD2. V lost 2 bases and J lost 2; bases outside the gene matches: 10. Germline CDR1 and CDR2: SGHAT and FQNNGV. The CDR3 is made up of 17 amino acids. The CDR3 loop reads CASSLSSGLAPTYEQYF. The CDR3 DNA sequence: TGTGCCAGCAGCTTATCGTCCGGACTAGCGCCCACCTACGAGCAGTACTTC.

V is TRBV11-1 and J is TRBJ1-1; D is uncertain. CDR1 is SGHAT, CDR2 FQDESV, per germline (reference sequence). This CDR3 region has 16 residues. Trimming pared 2 bases from V and 0 bases from J, leaving 13 bases between. In DNA form, the CDR3 reads TGTGCCAGCAGCTTATGGCGGAGGGATATGAACACTGAAGCTTTCTTT. It specifies CASSLWRRDMNTEAFF.

In this sample, this clonotype turned up many times. The genes are TRBV29-1 and TRBJ1-5; 9 nucleotides line up with TRBD1. The CDR3 contains 14 residues. Germline V CDR1 and CDR2: SQVTM, ANQGSEA. Trimming cost V 3 bases and J 1 base; bases outside gene matches: 1. CDR3: CSVEDRGSNQPQHF. For the CDR3, the DNA is TGCAGCGTTGAGGACAGGGGAAGCAATCAGCCCCAGCATTTT.

This clonotype was observed many times. The gene calls are TRBV7-3 and TRBJ2-7; 7 bases map to TRBD2. Germline CDR1 reads SGHTA; CDR2 reads FQGTGA. With V trimmed by 3 bases and J by 0 bases, 2 bases remained unmatched. The CDR3 runs to 14 residues. The CDR3 DNA follows: TGTGCCAGCAGCTTTGGCGGGGGCTCCTACGAGCAGTACTTC. Its translation: CASSFGGGSYEQYF.

A note on this clonotype: A much more abundant neighbour one base away suggests this may be a read error. J is TRBJ1-5 and V is TRBV4-3; D not certain. The end of the DNA aligns better with TRBJ2-3, so the J call may be wrong. The germline V gene encodes CDR1 LGHNA and CDR2 YSLEER. This CDR3 spans 13 amino acids. This CDR3 is CASSQGPSQPQYF. CDR3 DNA: TGCGCCAGCAGCCAAGGGCCCAGTCAGCCCCAGTATTTT.

This clonotype was seen many times. The chain is built from TRBV20-1 and TRBJ1-5, with D tentatively TRBD1 (6 bases). The CDR3 extends over 13 amino acids. CDR1 and CDR2 from the germline V gene are DFQATT and SNEGSKA (reference sequence). The V end lost 3 bases, the J end lost 6 bases, and 12 bases lay between the germline ends. CDR3 in DNA: TGCAGTGCTAGTGAGGGAGGGGGTCAGCCCCAGCATTTT. This encodes CSASEGGGQPQHF.

This clonotype was picked up many times. The chain employs TRBV29-1 and TRBJ1-1; D not resolved. Trimming removed 7 bases from V and 1 base from J, with 13 bases in between. Germline V gives CDR1 SQVTM, CDR2 ANQGSEA. The CDR3 runs 13 residues. The CDR3 here is CSAASPRNTEAFF. DNA of the CDR3: TGCAGCGCCGCGTCCCCCCGGAACACTGAAGCTTTCTTT.

In this sample, this clonotype turned up many times. The chain has TRBV9 and TRBJ2-1, with 11 bases that match TRBD2. The V gene's germline CDR1 is SGDLS and CDR2 YYNGEE. The CDR3 is made up of 15 amino acids. Trimming cost V 0 bases and J 10 bases; bases outside gene matches: 6. The CDR3 region is CASSVGLAGGREQFF. In DNA form, the CDR3 reads TGTGCCAGCAGCGTAGGGCTAGCGGGAGGAAGGGAGCAGTTCTTC.

In its sample, this clonotype was seen many times. The chain carries TRBV12-3 or TRBV12-4 and TRBJ1-1, with 7 positions matching TRBD1. V gave up 9 bases and J gave up 0 bases; unmatched junction bases: 4. The CDR3 covers 13 residues. The CDR3 loop reads CASADRMNTEAFF. In nucleotides, the CDR3 is TGTGCCAGTGCGGACAGGATGAACACTGAAGCTTTCTTT.

This chain joins TRBV7-3 and TRBJ2-1; D is unresolved. Germline V gene data show CDR1 as SGHTA and CDR2 as FQGTGA. V was trimmed by 5 bases and J by 1 base, leaving 12 bases between them. This CDR3 is 15 amino acids long. DNA for the CDR3: TGTGCCAGCAGCCCACAATCACTGTCCTACAATGAGCAGTTCTTC. It specifies CASSPQSLSYNEQFF.

Many counts were recorded for this clonotype. V gene TRBV7-8 combines with J gene TRBJ1-1; D possibly corresponds to TRBD1 (5 bases). The CDR3 length is 14 residues. The V end lost 0 bases, the J end lost 2 bases, and 7 bases lay between the germline ends. Germline loops: CDR1 SGHVS, CDR2 FQNEAQ. CDR3 DNA sequence: TGTGCCAGCAGCTTAGCGACAGTAAACACTGAAGCTTTCTTT. It translates to CASSLATVNTEAFF. Variable domain in full (rest from reference TRBV7-8 and TRBJ1-1): GAGVSQSPRYKVAKRGQDVALRCDPISGHVSLFWYQQALGQGPEFLTYFQNEAQLDKSGLPSDRFFAERPEGSVSTLKIQRTQQEDSAVYLCASSLATVNTEAFFGQGTRLTVV.

This clonotype was detected many times. The V call is TRBV2, the J call TRBJ2-2; D is uncertain. V lost 8 bases, J lost 3 bases, and 10 bases lay in between. CDR3 length equals 13 residues. Germline lookup yields CDR1 SNHLY and CDR2 FYNNEI. CDR3 in DNA: TGTGCCAGCCGGATTAAGGACACCGGGGAGCTGTTTTTT. Translation gives CASRIKDTGELFF.

There are many counts of this clonotype. The V call is TRBV4-3, the J call TRBJ1-5; 9 bases align to TRBD1. Germline V gene sequence: CDR1 LGHNA, CDR2 YSLEER. The trim removed 1 base at V and 2 bases at J, leaving 9 bases unmatched. The length of the CDR3 is 18 residues. The CDR3 DNA reads TGCGCCAGCAGCCAAGCAGGGGAAAGGACAGGGGGCAATCAGCCCCAGCATTTT. Residues: CASSQAGERTGGNQPQHF.

This clonotype appeared many times. This chain joins TRBV14 and TRBJ2-5; 7 nucleotides align to TRBD1. The V gene end was trimmed by 1 base and the J gene end by 14 bases; junction bases not matched to a gene: 7. The CDR3 is 12 amino acids. CDR1 and CDR2 from the germline V gene are SGHDN and FVKESK. CDR3 in amino acids: CASSQGTGRCYF. The DNA for the CDR3 is TGTGCCAGCAGCCAAGGGACAGGTCGTTGTTACTTC.

In this sample, this clonotype turned up many times. The J gene is TRBJ2-3, the V gene TRBV5-4, with a weak D call TRBD1 (6 bases). The CDR3 extends over 15 amino acids. CDR1 is SGHNT, CDR2 YYREEE, per germline (reference sequence). Trimming pared 4 bases from V and 1 base from J, leaving 13 bases between. The CDR3 DNA reads as TGTGCCAGCAGCGCGGACAGCCCTCGCACAGATACGCAGTATTTT. Translating it yields CASSADSPRTDTQYF.